This TCR beta chain came from a study of identical twins. CDR3 size: 13 residues. V dropped 6 bases and J dropped 6 bases, with 17 bases sitting between them. Germline-derived CDR1 and CDR2 are DFQATT and SNEGSKA (reference sequence). This clonotype was detected only a few times. TCRdb reprocessed the 5' RACE reads with MiXCR, giving one entry per CDR3 protein. Here the sample spans 1.5 million or so distinct CDR3 sequences, about 32% being singletons. The specimen was cord blood. The V and J genes are TRBV20-1 and TRBJ1-2; maybe TRBD1 (6 bases). The clonotype comes from a newborn girl in good health. The CDR3 region has the DNA TGCAGTGCCCCGGACACAGGGTTCCATGGCTACACCTTC. This codes for CSAPDTGFHGYTF.